The sequence of this T cell receptor beta chain was determined in a study of vaccination and CD4 T cells after COVID-19. As for this clonotype: Its antigen is unknown.

Germline V CDR1 and CDR2: MNHEY, SVGAGI. The CDR3 covers 16 residues. The ends were cut back, 4 bases at V and 7 bases at J, with 20 bases in the middle. The Oncomine TCR Beta short-read assay generated sequence data from the DNA of cultured CD4+ T cells. MiXCR was run by TCRdb on the PCR reads, yielding one entry per CDR3 protein. The data contain over 9,500 distinct CDR3 sequences, under 50% of them singletons. Treatment denoted: roughly 11-day PBMC culture with coronavirus spike peptide pools or control peptides (ViraFEST assay). Positive PCR dates covered March to December 2020, before US Alpha, Beta and Delta variants. Culture of 1.5 million to 2.5 million PBMCs per well took place with about 10 IU/ml IL-2 and 8.5 to 10 ug/ml peptide pools.

The sequenced sample was CD4+ T cells from blood, cultured in vitro. The source is a human donor who had recovered from COVID-19. The J gene is TRBJ2-1, the V gene TRBV6-5; TRBD1 is a possible D gene (6 bases). CDR3: CASSWDISPFPNEQFF. CDR3 in DNA: TGTGCCAGCAGTTGGGACATTTCCCCTTTCCCGAATGAGCAGTTCTTC.